This T cell receptor (beta chain) was obtained from a study of blood T cells in healthy people across ages. Primed by a sample-barcoded 5' primer and a J-beta primer mix, a second PCR proceeded for roughly 7 to 12 cycles. MiXCR, applied by TCRdb to the 5' RACE reads, yields one record per CDR3 protein. Altogether 1.8 million or so distinct CDR3 sequences are present, roughly 43% being singletons, with the ten largest covering under 30%. This clonotype has a handful of counts. With a much larger clone just one base away, this may be a read error. The CDR3 sequence is 13 residues long. Trimming left V 6 bases short and J 4 bases short, with 12 bases between.

V is TRBV12-3 or TRBV12-4 and J is TRBJ1-1; D gene unclear. The clonotype was recovered from a human donor in good health. The sequenced material came from blood. CDR3 protein: CASRFQGSTEAFF. CDR3 coding DNA: TGTGCCAGCAGGTTTCAAGGATCCACTGAAGCTTTCTTT.